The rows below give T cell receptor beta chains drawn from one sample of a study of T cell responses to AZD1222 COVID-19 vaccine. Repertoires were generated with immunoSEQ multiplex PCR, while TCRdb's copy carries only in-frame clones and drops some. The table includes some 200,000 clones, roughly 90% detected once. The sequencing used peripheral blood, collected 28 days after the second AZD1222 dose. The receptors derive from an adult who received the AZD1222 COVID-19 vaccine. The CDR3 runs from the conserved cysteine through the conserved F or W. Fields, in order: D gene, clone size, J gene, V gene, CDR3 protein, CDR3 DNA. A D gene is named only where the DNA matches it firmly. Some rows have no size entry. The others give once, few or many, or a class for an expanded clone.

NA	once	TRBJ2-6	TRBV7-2	CASSLRKPGANVLTF	TGTGCCAGCAGCTTAAGAAAGCCTGGGGCCAACGTCCTGACTTTC
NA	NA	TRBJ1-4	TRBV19	CASSARPSIEKLFF	TGTGCCAGTAGTGCAAGACCTTCGATTGAAAAACTGTTTTTT
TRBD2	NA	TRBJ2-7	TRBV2	CASRGGLAGGHSTYEQYF	TGTGCCAGCAGGGGCGGACTAGCGGGAGGCCATTCTACCTACGAGCAGTACTTC
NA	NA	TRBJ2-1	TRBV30	CAWSIDLGREQFF	TGTGCCTGGAGTATAGACTTGGGCCGGGAGCAGTTCTTC
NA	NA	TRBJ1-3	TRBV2	CASIPGLISGNTIYF	TGTGCCAGCATTCCGGGCCTCATCTCTGGAAACACCATATATTTT
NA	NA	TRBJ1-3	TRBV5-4	CASSKQGSGNTIYF	TGTGCCAGCAGTAAACAGGGCTCTGGAAACACCATATATTTT
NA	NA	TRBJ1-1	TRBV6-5	CASSQGTEAFF	TGTGCCAGCAGTCAGGGAACTGAAGCTTTCTTT
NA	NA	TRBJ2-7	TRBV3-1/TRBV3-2	CASGRGYEQYF	TGTGCCAGCGGGCGGGGCTACGAGCAGTACTTC
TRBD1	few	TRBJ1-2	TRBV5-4	CASSRGAGTEGAGYTF	TGTGCCAGCAGCAGAGGGGCCGGGACAGAGGGGGCTGGCTACACCTTC
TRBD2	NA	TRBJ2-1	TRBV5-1	CASSPTGLAGNNEQFF	TGCGCCAGCAGCCCTACTGGACTAGCGGGAAACAATGAGCAGTTCTTC
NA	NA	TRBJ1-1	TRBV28	CASSFVDTEAFF	TGTGCCAGCAGTTTCGTCGACACTGAAGCTTTCTTT
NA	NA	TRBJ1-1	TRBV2	CASSEQGNTEAFF	TGTGCCAGCAGTGAACAGGGGAACACTGAAGCTTTCTTT
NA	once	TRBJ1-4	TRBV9	CASSRATNEKLFF	TGTGCCAGCAGCAGGGCAACTAATGAAAAACTGTTTTTT
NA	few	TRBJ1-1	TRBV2	CASSGGRRAFF	TGTGCCAGCAGTGGCGGCCGGAGGGCTTTCTTT
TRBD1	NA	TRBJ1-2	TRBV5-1	CASSLGPGGHGYTF	TGCGCCAGCAGCTTGGGTCCAGGGGGGCATGGCTACACCTTC
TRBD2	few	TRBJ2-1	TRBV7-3	CASSKLAGDYNEQFF	TGTGCCAGCAGTAAACTAGCGGGAGACTACAATGAGCAGTTCTTC
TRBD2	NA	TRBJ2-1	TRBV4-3	CASSYRTSGSESSYNEQFF	TGCGCCAGCAGCTATAGGACTAGCGGGAGTGAGAGCTCCTACAATGAGCAGTTCTTC
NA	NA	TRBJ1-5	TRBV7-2	CAIKGVGGQPQHF	TGTGCCATCAAAGGGGTGGGAGGGCAGCCCCAGCATTTT
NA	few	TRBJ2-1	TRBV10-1	CASSDYGASSYNEQFF	TGCGCCAGCAGTGATTATGGGGCTAGCTCCTACAATGAGCAGTTCTTC
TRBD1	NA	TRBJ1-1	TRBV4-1	CASSRTGGLLSFTEAFF	TGCGCCAGCAGCCGGACAGGGGGTTTGCTTTCTTTCACTGAAGCTTTCTTT
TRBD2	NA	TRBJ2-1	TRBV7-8	CASSSLLAGGSNEQFF	TGTGCCAGCAGCTCCCTACTAGCGGGAGGGAGCAATGAGCAGTTCTTC
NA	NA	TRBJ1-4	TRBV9	CASSPQTTNEKLFF	TGTGCCAGCAGCCCCCAGACAACTAATGAAAAACTGTTTTTT
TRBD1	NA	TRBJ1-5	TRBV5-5	CASSPQGGQPQHF	TGTGCCAGCAGCCCTCAGGGGGGCCAGCCCCAGCATTTT
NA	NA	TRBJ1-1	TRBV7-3	CASSLFSGDTEAFF	TGTGCCAGCAGCTTATTCAGCGGTGACACTGAAGCTTTCTTT
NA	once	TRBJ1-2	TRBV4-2	CASSQTRSGLIFYGYTF	TGTGCCAGCAGCCAAACCCGCTCGGGACTGATATTCTATGGCTACACCTTC
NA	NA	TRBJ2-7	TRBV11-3	CASSRDIEYEQYF	TGTGCCAGCAGCCGGGACATAGAATACGAGCAGTACTTC
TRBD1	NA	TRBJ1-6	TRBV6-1	CASSEGPTGVNSPLHF	TGTGCCAGCAGTGAAGGCCCGACAGGGGTTAATTCACCCCTCCACTTT
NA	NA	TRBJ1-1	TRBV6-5	CASRFNRDLNTEAFF	TGTGCCAGCAGATTCAACAGGGATTTGAACACTGAAGCTTTCTTT
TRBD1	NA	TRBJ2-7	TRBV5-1	CASSGTGGQASYEQYF	TGCGCCAGCAGCGGGACAGGGGGACAGGCCTCCTACGAGCAGTACTTC
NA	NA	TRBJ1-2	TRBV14	CASSQDKGGDRYGYTF	TGTGCCAGCAGCCAAGATAAGGGGGGGGATCGTTATGGCTACACCTTC
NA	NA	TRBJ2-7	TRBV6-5	CASSRAHRPEQYF	TGTGCCAGCTCTCGGGCCCACCGCCCCGAGCAGTACTTC
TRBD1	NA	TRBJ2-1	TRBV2	CASMRTGVNEQFF	TGTGCCAGCATGAGGACAGGGGTGAATGAGCAGTTCTTC
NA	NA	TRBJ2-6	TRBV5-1	CASSLNWAGANVLTF	TGCGCCAGCAGCTTGAATTGGGCTGGGGCCAACGTCCTGACTTTC
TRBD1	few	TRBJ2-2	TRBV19	CASSIGDRDFGELFF	TGTGCCAGTAGTATAGGGGACAGGGACTTCGGGGAGCTGTTTTTT
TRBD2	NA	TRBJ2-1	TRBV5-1	CASSRTSGIIGVNEQFF	TGCGCCAGCAGCCGGACTAGCGGGATAATAGGCGTAAATGAGCAGTTCTTC
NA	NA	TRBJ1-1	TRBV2	CASSEEWGQAFF	TGTGCCAGCAGTGAAGAGTGGGGGCAAGCTTTCTTT
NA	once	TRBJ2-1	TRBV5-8	CASSLGAYPADEQFF	TGTGCCAGCAGCTTGGGGGCGTACCCTGCGGATGAGCAGTTCTTC
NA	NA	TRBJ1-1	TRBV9	CASSVAAGQGFTEAFF	TGTGCCAGCAGCGTAGCTGCCGGGCAGGGTTTCACTGAAGCTTTCTTT
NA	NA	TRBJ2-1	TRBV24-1	CATSDLRGGTGTYNEQFF	TGTGCCACCAGTGATTTGCGAGGAGGGACTGGGACCTACAATGAGCAGTTCTTC
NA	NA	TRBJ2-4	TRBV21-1	CASSKSELQYF	TGTGCCAGCAGCAAATCTGAACTGCAGTACTTC
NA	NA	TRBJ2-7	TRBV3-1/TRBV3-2	CASSHGLLLEQYF	TGTGCCAGCAGCCATGGACTTCTTCTCGAGCAGTACTTC
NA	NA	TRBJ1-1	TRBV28	CASGPAQGRGEAFF	TGTGCCAGCGGGCCCGCTCAGGGGCGAGGTGAAGCTTTCTTT
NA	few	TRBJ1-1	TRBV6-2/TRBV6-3	CASSSIDNTEAFF	TGTGCCAGCAGTTCCATCGATAACACTGAAGCTTTCTTT
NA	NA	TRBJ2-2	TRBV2	CASRAITGDTGELFF	TGTGCCAGCAGGGCCATTACCGGGGACACCGGGGAGCTGTTTTTT
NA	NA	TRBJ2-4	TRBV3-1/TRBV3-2	CASSVPFAKKNIQYF	TGTGCCAGCAGCGTCCCATTTGCAAAAAAAAACATTCAGTACTTC
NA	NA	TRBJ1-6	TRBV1	CTSSLASNSPLHF	TGCACCAGCAGCCTGGCCAGTAATTCACCCCTCCACTTT
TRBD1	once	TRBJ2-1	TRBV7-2	CASSTRQGAWNEQFF	TGTGCCAGCAGCACAAGACAGGGGGCTTGGAATGAGCAGTTCTTC
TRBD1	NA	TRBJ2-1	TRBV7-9	CASSLGTDYNEQFF	TGTGCCAGCAGCTTGGGGACAGATTACAATGAGCAGTTCTTC
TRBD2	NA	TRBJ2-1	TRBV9	CASSTGTSGRANYNEQFF	TGTGCCAGCTCTACCGGGACTAGCGGGAGGGCCAACTACAATGAGCAGTTCTTC
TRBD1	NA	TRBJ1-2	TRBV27	CASSPTSWTGSFDGYTF	TGTGCCAGCAGCCCCACCTCGTGGACAGGGAGTTTCGATGGCTACACCTTC
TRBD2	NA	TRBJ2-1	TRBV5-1	CASSSITSGTQLLVF	TGCGCCAGCAGCTCAATCACTAGCGGGACCCAGTTGTTGGTCTTC
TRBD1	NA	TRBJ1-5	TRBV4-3	CASSQDRQGARMAQHF	TGCGCCAGCAGCCAAGATCGACAGGGCGCGAGAATGGCCCAGCATTTT
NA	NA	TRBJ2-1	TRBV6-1	CASSGRAVKTYNEQFF	TGTGCCAGCAGTGGTCGAGCGGTGAAAACCTACAATGAGCAGTTCTTC
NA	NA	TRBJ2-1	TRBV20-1	CSASPRDEQFF	TGCAGTGCCAGCCCGCGGGACGAGCAGTTCTTC
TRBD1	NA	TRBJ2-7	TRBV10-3	CAIGRQGANEQYF	TGTGCCATCGGGCGACAGGGGGCTAACGAGCAGTACTTC
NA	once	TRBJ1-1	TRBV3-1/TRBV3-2	CASSLQGGVNTEAFF	TGTGCCAGCAGCCTACAGGGCGGCGTGAACACTGAAGCTTTCTTT
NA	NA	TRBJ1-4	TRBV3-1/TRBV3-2	CASSHRTNEKLFF	TGTGCCAGCAGCCATCGGACTAATGAAAAACTGTTTTTT
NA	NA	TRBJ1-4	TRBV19	CASSIRSLNEKLFF	TGTGCCAGTAGTATTCGGAGCCTTAATGAAAAACTGTTTTTT
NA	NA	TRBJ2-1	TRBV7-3	CASSLSRDGHNEQFF	TGTGCCAGCAGCTTAAGTAGGGACGGTCACAATGAGCAGTTCTTC